The following is a TCR beta chain sequence with its context. This sample is drawn from a study of blood T cell repertoires in COVID-19. Study overall: Spain, Italy and the United States supplied samples that represented acute and convalescent COVID-19. T cells, B-cell-depleted T cells, or PBMCs supplied cDNA or gDNA.

As processed by the authors: Amplification from reference gene primers served as the basis for estimated nucleated cell counts. Generated by immunoSEQ multiplex PCR, the TCRdb table keeps only in-frame clones and is missing some. V, J and clone size reflect that table, while D and trimming were determined from the DNA. This sample has around 180,000 clones; around four fifths occur once, and the top ten carry about 4.8%. Germline V gene lookup returns CDR1 MNHEY and CDR2 SMNVEV (reference sequence). Trimming cost V 2 bases and J 2 bases; bases outside gene matches: 4. The CDR3 totals 15 residues. Sample: peripheral blood. The TCR originated in a woman in her 30s with acute or convalescent COVID-19. The rearrangement joins TRBV27 to TRBJ2-7; TRBD1 matches 9 bases. The CDR3 coding sequence is TGTGCCAGCAGTTTAGTGACAGGGGGGGCCTACGAGCAGTACTTC. It encodes CASSLVTGGAYEQYF.